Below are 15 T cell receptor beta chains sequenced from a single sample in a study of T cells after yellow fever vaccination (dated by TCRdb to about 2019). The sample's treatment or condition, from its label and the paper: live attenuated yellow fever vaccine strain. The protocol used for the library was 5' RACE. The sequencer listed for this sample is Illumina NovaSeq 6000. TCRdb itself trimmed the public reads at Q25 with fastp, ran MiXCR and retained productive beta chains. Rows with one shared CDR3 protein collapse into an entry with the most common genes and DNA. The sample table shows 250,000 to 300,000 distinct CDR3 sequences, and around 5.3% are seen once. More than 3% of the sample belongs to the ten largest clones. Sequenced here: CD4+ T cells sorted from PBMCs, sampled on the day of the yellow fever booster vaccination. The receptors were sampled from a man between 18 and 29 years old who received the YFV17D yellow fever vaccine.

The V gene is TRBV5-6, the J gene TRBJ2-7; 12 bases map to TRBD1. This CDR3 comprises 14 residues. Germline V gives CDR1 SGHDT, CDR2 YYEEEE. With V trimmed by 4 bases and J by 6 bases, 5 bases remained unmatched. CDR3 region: CASSRDRGLGEQYV. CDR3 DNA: TGTGCCAGCAGCCGGGACAGGGGGCTCGGCGAGCAGTACGTC.

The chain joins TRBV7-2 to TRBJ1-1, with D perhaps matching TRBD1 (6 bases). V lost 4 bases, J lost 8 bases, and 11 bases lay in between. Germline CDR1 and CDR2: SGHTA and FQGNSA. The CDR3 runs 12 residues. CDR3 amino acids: CASSYVDREAFF. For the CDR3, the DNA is TGTGCCAGCAGCTACGTCGACAGGGAAGCTTTCTTT. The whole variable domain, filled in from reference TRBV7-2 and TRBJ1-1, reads GAGVSQSPSNKVTEKGKDVELRCDPISGHTALYWYRQSLGQGLEFLIYFQGNSAPDKSGLPSDRFSAERTGGSVSTLTIQRTQQEDSAVYLCASSYVDREAFFGQGTRLTVV.

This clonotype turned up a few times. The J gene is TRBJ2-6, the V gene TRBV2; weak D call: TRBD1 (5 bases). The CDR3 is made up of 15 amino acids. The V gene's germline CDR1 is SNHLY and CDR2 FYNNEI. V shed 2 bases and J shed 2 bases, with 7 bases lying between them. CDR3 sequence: CASSEFRAGANVLTF. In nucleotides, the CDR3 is TGTGCCAGCAGTGAATTCAGGGCTGGGGCCAACGTCCTGACTTTC.

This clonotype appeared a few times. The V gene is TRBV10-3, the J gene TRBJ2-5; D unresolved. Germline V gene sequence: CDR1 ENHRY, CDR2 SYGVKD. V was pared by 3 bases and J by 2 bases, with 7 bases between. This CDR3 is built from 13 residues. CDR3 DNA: TGTGCCATCAGTGAACGGGTACAAGAGACCCAGTACTTC. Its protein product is CAISERVQETQYF.

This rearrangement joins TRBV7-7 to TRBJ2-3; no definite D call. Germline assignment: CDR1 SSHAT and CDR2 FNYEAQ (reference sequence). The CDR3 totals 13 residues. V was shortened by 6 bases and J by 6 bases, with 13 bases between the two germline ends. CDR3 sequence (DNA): TGTGCCAGCAGTCTGACTGATGCGGATACGCAGTATTTT. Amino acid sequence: CASSLTDADTQYF.

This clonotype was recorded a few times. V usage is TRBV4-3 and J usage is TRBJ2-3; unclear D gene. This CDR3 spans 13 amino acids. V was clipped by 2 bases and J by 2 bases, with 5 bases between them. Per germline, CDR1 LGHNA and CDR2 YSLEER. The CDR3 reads CASSQRVTDTQYF. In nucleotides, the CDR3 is TGCGCCAGCAGCCAACGGGTCACAGATACGCAGTATTTT.

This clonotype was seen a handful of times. The CDR3 bases are TGTGCCAGCAGCCCTAACCCGGGACAGGGGATAGATACGCAGTATTTT. Protein product: CASSPNPGQGIDTQYF. This chain uses TRBV5-4 with TRBJ2-3, with 10 bases identical to TRBD1. Germline V CDR1 and CDR2: SGHNT, YYREEE (reference sequence). The CDR3 spans 16 residues. J lost 5 bases, V lost 4 bases, and 10 bases had no gene match.

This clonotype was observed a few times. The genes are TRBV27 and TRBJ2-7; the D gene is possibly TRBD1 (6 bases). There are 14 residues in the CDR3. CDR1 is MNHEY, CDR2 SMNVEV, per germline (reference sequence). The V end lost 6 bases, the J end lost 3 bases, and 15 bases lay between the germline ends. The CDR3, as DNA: TGTGCCAGCAGCCGGCTGGGGGCCTTCTACGAGCAGTACGTC. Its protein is CASSRLGAFYEQYV.

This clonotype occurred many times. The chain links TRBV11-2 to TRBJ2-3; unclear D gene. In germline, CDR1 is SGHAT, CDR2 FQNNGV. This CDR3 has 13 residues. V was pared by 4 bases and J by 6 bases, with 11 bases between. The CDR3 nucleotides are TGTGCCAGCAGCTCCCGCCTCAGGGATACGCAGTATTTT. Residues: CASSSRLRDTQYF. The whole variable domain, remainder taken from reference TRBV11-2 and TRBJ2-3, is EAGVAQSPRYKIIEKRQSVAFWCNPISGHATLYWYQQILGQGPKLLIQFQNNGVVDDSQLPKDRFSAERLKGVDSTLKIQPAKLEDSAVYLCASSSRLRDTQYFGPGTRLTVL.

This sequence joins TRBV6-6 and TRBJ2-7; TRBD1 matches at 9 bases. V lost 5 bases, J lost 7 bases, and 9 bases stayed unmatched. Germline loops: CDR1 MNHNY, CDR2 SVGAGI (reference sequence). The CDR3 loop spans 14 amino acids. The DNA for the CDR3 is TGTGCCAGCAGTAGCCGCGACAGGGGGGGAGAGCAGTACTTC. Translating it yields CASSSRDRGGEQYF.

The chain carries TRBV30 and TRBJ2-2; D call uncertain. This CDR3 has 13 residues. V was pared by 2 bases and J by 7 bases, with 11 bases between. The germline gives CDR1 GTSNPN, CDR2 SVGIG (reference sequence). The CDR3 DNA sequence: TGTGCCTGGAGTAACTCCCTGGTCGGGGAGCTGTTTTTT. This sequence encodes CAWSNSLVGELFF.

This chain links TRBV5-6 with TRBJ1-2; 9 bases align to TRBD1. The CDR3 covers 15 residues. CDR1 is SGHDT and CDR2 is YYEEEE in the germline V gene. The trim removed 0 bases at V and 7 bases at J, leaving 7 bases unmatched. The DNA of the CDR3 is TGTGCCAGCAGCTTGGGTCCCGGGACAGGGCCTGGCTACACCTTC. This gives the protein CASSLGPGTGPGYTF.

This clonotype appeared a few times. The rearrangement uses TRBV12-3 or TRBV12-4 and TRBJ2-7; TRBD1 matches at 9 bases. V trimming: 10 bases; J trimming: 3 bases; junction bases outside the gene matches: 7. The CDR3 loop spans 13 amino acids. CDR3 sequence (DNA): TGTGCCACCGGGGAGGGACAGGGCTACGAGCAGTACTTC. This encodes CATGEGQGYEQYF.

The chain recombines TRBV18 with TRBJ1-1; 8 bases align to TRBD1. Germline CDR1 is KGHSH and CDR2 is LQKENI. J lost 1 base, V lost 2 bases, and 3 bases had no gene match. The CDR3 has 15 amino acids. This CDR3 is CASSPGQGPNTEAFF. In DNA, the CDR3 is TGTGCCAGCTCACCAGGACAGGGACCGAACACTGAAGCTTTCTTT.

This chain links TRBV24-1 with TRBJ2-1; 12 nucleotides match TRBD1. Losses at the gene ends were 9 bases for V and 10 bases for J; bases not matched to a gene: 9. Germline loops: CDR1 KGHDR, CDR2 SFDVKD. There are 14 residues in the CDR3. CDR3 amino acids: CATGRGQGAWEQFF. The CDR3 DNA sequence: TGTGCCACCGGCCGGGGACAGGGGGCGTGGGAGCAGTTCTTC.